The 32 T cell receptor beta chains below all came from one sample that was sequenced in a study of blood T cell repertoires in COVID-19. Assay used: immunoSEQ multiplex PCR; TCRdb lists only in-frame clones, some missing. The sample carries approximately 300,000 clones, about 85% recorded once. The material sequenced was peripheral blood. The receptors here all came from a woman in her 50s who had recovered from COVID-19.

The CDR3 is CASSSVVPPEAFF. The CDR3 DNA is TGTGCCAGCAGTTCAGTGGTCCCACCTGAAGCTTTCTTT. The chain couples TRBV12-3 or TRBV12-4 to TRBJ1-1; D not resolved. V dropped 4 bases and J dropped 6 bases, with 12 bases sitting between them. CDR3 length: 13 amino acids.

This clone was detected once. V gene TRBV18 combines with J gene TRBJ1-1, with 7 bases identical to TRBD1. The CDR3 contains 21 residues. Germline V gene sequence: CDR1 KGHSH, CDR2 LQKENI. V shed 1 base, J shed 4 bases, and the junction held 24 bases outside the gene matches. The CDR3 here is CASSPLPRYTGQKGVSTEAFF. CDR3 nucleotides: TGTGCCAGCTCACCACTCCCCAGGTATACGGGACAGAAGGGGGTCAGCACTGAAGCTTTCTTT.

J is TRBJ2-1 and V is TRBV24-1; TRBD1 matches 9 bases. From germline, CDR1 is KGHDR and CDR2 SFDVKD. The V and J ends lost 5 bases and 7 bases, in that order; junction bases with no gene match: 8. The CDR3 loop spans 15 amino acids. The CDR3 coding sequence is TGTGCCACCAGTGCCGGGGGACAGGGACGGAATGAGCAGTTCTTC. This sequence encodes CATSAGGQGRNEQFF.

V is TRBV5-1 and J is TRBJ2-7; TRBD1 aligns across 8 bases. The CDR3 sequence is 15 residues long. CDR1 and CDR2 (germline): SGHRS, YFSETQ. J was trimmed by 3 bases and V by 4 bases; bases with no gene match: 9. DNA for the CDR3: TGCGCCAGCAGCCGGGACAGGACTGGATACTACGAGCAGTACTTC. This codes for CASSRDRTGYYEQYF.

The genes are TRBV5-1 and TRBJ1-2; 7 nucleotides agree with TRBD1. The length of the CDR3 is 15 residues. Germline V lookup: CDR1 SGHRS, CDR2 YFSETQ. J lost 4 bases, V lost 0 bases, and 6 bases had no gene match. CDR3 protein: CASSLGLQGIYGYTF. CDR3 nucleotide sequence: TGCGCCAGCAGCTTGGGACTACAGGGGATCTATGGCTACACCTTC.

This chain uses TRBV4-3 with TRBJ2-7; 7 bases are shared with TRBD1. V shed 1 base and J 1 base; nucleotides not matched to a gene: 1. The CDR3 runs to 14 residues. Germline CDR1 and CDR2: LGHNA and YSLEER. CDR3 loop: CASSQGDSSYEQYF. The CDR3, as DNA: TGCGCCAGCAGCCAAGGGGACAGTTCCTACGAGCAGTACTTC.

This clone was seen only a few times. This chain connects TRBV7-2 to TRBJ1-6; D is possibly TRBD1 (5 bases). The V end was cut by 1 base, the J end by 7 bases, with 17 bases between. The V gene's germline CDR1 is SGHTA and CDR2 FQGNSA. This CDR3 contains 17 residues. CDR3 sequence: CASSLVPAGLGNSPLHF. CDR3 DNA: TGTGCCAGCAGCTTAGTTCCCGCAGGGTTGGGGAATTCACCCCTCCACTTT. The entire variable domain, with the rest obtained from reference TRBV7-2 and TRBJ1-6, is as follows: GAGVSQSPSNKVTEKGKDVELRCDPISGHTALYWYRQSLGQGLEFLIYFQGNSAPDKSGLPSDRFSAERTGGSVSTLTIQRTQQEDSAVYLCASSLVPAGLGNSPLHFGNGTRLTVT.

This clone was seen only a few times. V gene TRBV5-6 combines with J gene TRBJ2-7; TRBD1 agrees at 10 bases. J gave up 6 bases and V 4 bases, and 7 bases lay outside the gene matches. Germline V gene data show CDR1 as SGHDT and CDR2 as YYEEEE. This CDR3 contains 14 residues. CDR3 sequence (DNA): TGTGCCAGCAGCCGGGACAGGGGTTTTTCCGAGCAGTACTTC. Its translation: CASSRDRGFSEQYF. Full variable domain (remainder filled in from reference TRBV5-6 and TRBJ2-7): DAGVTQSPTHLIKTRGQQVTLRCSPKSGHDTVSWYQQALGQGPQFIFQYYEEEERQRGNFPDRFSGHQFPNYSSELNVNALLLGDSALYLCASSRDRGFSEQYFGPGTRLTVT.

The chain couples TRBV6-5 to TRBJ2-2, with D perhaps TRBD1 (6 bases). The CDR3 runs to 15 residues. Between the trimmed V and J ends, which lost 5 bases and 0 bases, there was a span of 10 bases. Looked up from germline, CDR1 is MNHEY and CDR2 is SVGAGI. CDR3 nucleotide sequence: TGTGCCAGCAGTCCCAGGGGCACGAACACCGGGGAGCTGTTTTTT. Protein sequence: CASSPRGTNTGELFF.

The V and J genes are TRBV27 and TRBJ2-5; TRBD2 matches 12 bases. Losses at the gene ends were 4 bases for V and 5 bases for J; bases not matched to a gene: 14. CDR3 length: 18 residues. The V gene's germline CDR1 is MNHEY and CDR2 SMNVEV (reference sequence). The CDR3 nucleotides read TGTGCCAGCAGTTCCTTGCCCTTAGGACTAGCGGGAAGGGAGACCCAGTACTTC. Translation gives CASSSLPLGLAGRETQYF.

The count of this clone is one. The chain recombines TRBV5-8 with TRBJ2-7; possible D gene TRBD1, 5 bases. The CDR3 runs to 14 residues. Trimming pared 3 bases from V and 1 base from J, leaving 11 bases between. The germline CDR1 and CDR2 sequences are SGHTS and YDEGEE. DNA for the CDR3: TGTGCCAGCAGCTCGGCAGGGTATTCCTACGAGCAGTACTTC. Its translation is CASSSAGYSYEQYF.

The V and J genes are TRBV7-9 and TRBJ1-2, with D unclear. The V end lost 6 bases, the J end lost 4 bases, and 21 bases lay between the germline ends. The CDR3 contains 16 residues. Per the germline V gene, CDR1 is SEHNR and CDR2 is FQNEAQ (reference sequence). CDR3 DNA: TGTGCCAGCAGTTTCCCCCTGCACGAGGCGCTCTATGGCTACACCTTC. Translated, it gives CASSFPLHEALYGYTF.

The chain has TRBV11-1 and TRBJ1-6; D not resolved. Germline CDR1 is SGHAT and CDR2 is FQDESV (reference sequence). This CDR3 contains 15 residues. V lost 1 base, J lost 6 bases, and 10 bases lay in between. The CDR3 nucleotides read TGTGCCAGCAGCTTAGGTCGGGTTGGTAATTCACCCCTCCACTTT. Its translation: CASSLGRVGNSPLHF.

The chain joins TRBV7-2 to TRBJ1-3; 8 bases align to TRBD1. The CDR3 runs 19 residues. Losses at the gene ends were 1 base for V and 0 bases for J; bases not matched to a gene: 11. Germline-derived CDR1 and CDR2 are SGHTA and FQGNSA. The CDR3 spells CASSLGRQGSTFSGNTIYF. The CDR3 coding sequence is TGTGCCAGCAGCTTAGGCCGACAGGGGTCAACTTTCTCTGGAAACACCATATATTTT.

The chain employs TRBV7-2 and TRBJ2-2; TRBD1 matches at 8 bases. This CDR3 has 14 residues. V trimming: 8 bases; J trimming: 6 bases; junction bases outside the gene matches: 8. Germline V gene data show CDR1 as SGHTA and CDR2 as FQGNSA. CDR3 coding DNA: TGTGCCAGCGGGCAGGGGGCGCTTCCCGGGGAGCTGTTTTTT. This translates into CASGQGALPGELFF.

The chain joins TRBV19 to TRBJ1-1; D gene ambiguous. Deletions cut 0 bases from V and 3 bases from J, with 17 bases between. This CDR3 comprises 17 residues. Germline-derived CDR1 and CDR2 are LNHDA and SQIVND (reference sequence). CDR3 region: CASSIDPSREGHTEAFF. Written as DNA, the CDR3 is TGTGCCAGTAGTATAGATCCTTCGAGGGAAGGTCACACTGAAGCTTTCTTT.

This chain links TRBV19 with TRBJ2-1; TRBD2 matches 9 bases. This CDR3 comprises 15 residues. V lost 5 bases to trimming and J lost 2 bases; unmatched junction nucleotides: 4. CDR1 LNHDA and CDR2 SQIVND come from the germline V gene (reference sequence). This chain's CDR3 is CASSRLAVTYNEQFF. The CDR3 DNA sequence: TGTGCCAGTAGTCGACTAGCGGTAACCTACAATGAGCAGTTCTTC.

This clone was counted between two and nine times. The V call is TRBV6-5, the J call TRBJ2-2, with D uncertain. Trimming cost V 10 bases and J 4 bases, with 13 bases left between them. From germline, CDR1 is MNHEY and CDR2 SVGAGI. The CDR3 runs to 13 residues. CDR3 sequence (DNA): TGTGCCACGTCTAGACCGAGCACCGGGGAGCTGTTTTTT. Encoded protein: CATSRPSTGELFF.

In nucleotides, the CDR3 is TGTGCCAGCAGCTTAGTGTTAGCGGGTGATTACAATGAGCAGTTCTTC. This translates into CASSLVLAGDYNEQFF. The chain is built from TRBV7-9 and TRBJ2-1, with 7 bases aligning to TRBD2. Germline CDR1 SEHNR, CDR2 FQNEAQ (reference sequence). J lost 4 bases, V lost 1 base, and 7 bases had no gene match. This CDR3 spans 16 amino acids.

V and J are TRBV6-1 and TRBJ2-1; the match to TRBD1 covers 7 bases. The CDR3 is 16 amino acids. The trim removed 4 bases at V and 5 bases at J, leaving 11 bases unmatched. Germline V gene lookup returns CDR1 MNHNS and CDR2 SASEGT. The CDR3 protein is CASSGGPGQYNNEQFF. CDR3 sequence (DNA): TGTGCCAGCAGTGGTGGGCCGGGACAGTATAACAATGAGCAGTTCTTC.

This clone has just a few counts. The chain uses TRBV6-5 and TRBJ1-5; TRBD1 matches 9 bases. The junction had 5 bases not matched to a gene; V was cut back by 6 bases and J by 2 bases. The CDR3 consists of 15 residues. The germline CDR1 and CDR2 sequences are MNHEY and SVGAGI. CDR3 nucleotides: TGTGCCAGCAGGCCCCGACAGGGGGGCAATCAGCCCCAGCATTTT. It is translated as CASRPRQGGNQPQHF.

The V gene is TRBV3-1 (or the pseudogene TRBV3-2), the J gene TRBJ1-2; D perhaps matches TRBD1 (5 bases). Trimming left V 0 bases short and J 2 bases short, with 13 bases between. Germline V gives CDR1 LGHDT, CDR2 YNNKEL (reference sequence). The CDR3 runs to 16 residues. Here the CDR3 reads CASSQDRVRENYGYTF. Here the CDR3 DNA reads TGTGCCAGCAGCCAAGACAGGGTTCGGGAGAACTATGGCTACACCTTC.

The CDR3 nucleotides read TGTGCCAGCAGCTCGGGACAGGGTTTGTTGATTGGAAACACCATATATTTT. This encodes CASSSGQGLLIGNTIYF. The chain links TRBV7-9 to TRBJ1-3, with 9 bases aligning to TRBD1. Trimming at V came to 4 bases and at J to 3 bases, leaving 10 bases not matched to a gene. The CDR3 contains 17 residues. Germline CDR1 SEHNR, CDR2 FQNEAQ (reference sequence).

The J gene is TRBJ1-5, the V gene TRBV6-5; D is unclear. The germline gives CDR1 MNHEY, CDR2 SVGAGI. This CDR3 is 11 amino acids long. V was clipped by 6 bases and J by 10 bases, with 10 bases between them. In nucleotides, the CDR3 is TGTGCCAGCAGCCGCTCAGGACCCCAGCATTTT. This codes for CASSRSGPQHF.

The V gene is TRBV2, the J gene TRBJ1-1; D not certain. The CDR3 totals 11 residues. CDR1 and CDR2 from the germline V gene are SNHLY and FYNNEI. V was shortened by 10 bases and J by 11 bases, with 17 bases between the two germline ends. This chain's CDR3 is CATAEGVPAFF. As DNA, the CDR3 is TGTGCCACTGCGGAAGGCGTTCCGGCTTTCTTT.

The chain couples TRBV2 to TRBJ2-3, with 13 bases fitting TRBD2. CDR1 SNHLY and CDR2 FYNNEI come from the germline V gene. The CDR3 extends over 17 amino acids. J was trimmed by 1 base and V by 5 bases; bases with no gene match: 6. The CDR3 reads CASSSRLAGGGTDTQYF. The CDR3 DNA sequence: TGTGCCAGCAGTTCCAGACTAGCGGGGGGCGGCACAGATACGCAGTATTTT.

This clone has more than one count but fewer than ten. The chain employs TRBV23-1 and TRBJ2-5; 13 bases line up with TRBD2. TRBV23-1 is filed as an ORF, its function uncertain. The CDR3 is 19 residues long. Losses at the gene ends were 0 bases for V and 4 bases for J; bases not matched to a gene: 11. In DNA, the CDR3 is TGCGCCAGCAGTCAATCGCAGGGGGCGAGACTAGCGGGAGGAGAGACCCAGTACTTC. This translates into CASSQSQGARLAGGETQYF.

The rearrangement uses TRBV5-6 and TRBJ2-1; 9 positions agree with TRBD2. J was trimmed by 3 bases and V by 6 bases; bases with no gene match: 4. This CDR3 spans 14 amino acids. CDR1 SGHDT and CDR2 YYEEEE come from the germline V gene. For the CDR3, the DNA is TGTGCCAGCACCCTTAGCGGGAGCTACAATGAGCAGTTCTTC. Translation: CASTLSGSYNEQFF. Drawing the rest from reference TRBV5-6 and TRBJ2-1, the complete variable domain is DAGVTQSPTHLIKTRGQQVTLRCSPKSGHDTVSWYQQALGQGPQFIFQYYEEEERQRGNFPDRFSGHQFPNYSSELNVNALLLGDSALYLCASTLSGSYNEQFFGPGTRLTVL.

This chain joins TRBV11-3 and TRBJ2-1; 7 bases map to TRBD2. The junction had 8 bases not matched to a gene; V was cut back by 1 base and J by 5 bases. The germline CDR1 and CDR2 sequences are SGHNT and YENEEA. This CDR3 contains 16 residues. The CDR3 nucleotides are TGTGCCAGCAGCTTAGTCCCGGGACTACCCAACAATGAGCAGTTCTTC. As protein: CASSLVPGLPNNEQFF.

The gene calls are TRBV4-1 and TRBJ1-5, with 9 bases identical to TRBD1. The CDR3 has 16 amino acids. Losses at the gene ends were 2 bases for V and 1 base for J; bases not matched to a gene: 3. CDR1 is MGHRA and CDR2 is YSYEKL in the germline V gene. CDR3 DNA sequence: TGCGCCAGCAGCCAAAATGGACAGGGGAGCAATCAGCCCCAGCATTTT. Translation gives CASSQNGQGSNQPQHF.

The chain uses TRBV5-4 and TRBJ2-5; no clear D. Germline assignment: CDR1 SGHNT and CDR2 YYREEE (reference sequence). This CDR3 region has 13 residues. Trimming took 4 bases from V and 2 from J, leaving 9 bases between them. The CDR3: CASSPQDQETQYF. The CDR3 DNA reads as TGTGCCAGCAGCCCCCAGGATCAAGAGACCCAGTACTTC.

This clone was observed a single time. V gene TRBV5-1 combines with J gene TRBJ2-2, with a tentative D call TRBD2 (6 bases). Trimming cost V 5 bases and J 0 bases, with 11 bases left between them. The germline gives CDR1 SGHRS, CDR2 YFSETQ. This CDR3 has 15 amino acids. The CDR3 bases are TGCGCCAGCAGATGGAGGGACGCGAACACCGGGGAGCTGTTTTTT. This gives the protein CASRWRDANTGELFF.